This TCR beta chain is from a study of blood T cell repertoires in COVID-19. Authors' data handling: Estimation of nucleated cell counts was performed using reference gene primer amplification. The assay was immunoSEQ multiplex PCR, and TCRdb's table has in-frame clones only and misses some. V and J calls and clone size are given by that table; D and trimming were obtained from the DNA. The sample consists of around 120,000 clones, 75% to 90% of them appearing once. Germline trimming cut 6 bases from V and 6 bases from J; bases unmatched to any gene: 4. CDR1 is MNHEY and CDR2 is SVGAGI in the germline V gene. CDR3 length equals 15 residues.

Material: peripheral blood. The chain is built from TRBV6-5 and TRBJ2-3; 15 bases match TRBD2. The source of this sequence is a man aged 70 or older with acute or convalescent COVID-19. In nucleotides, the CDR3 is TGTGCCAGCAGCTGGACTAGCGGGGGGGAGGATACGCAGTATTTT. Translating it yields CASSWTSGGEDTQYF.